This TCR beta chain was identified during a study of cytomegalovirus exposure and HLA in healthy donors. Study overall: Within the Caucasian-associated ancestry cluster were about 81% of the roughly 430 genotyped donors. Overall study findings and caveats: Some TCR beta chains (around 160 of them) were listed as cytomegalovirus-associated. In a later analysis, several top co-occurrence clusters appeared linked to parvovirus B19, influenza, CMV and Epstein-Barr virus.

Turning to this clone: The antigen is unknown.

The germline CDR1 and CDR2 sequences are MDHEN and SYDVKM. V gave up 5 bases and J gave up 5 bases, with 18 bases separating them. This CDR3 is built from 15 residues. In the PCR, 60 Vbeta and 13 Jbeta primers were used. Method: immunoSEQ multiplex PCR; TCRdb's copy keeps in-frame clones and lacks some. The table lists about 200,000 clones, approximately 78% of them singletons. The chain has TRBV28 and TRBJ1-1; weak D call: TRBD1 (6 bases). The sample comprised PBMCs. This receptor was obtained from a woman aged 25-40 years in good health and CMV-seropositive. CDR3 DNA sequence: TGTGCCAGCAGTCCCCCCCCAGGGGCCCGGACTGAAGCTTTCTTT. This translates into CASSPPPGARTEAFF.